A single T cell receptor beta chain is shown here with its context. Per the authors' pipeline: Quantification of nucleated cells was approximated via reference gene primer amplification. The method was immunoSEQ multiplex PCR; TCRdb's version includes in-frame clones alone and lacks a portion of them. That table furnishes V, J and clone size, whereas the DNA furnished D and trimming. The sample shows some 250,000 clones, roughly 88% of them seen only once. The sample belongs to a study of blood T cell repertoires in COVID-19. J lost 4 bases, V lost 6 bases, and 5 bases had no gene match. Looked up from germline, CDR1 is MNHNY and CDR2 is SVGAGI (reference sequence). This CDR3 comprises 14 residues.

The sample taken for sequencing was peripheral blood. The V and J genes are TRBV6-6 and TRBJ2-7; 11 nucleotides line up with TRBD2. This TCR derives from a man aged 25-40 years who had recovered from COVID-19. CDR3 loop: CASSQGLAGYEQYF. The CDR3 DNA reads as TGTGCCAGCAGCCAAGGACTAGCGGGTTACGAGCAGTACTTC.